The 2 T cell receptor beta chains below come from one sample, sequenced in a study of shared clonotypes between healthy human individuals. Some clones are missing from TCRdb's copy, which holds only in-frame ones; the method was immunoSEQ multiplex PCR. The sample lists roughly 2 million clones, almost 96% occurring once. Sample: naive CD4+ T cells sorted from blood. Subset of the sample: CD45RA+ positively selected. These receptors were obtained from a man younger than 35 in good health.

DNA of the CDR3: TGCGCCAGCAGCTTGGTGCGGTCCACTGAAGCTTTCTTT. This translates into CASSLVRSTEAFF. The chain combines TRBV5-1 with TRBJ1-1; D gene uncertain. The V gene's germline CDR1 is SGHRS and CDR2 YFSETQ. Trimming took 0 bases from V and 4 from J, leaving 7 bases between them. The CDR3 has 13 amino acids.

The chain uses TRBV5-4 and TRBJ2-7; tentative D call: TRBD2 (6 bases). The CDR3 totals 14 residues. In germline, CDR1 is SGHNT, CDR2 YYREEE (reference sequence). V was shortened by 4 bases and J by 0 bases, with 11 bases between the two germline ends. Here the CDR3 reads CASSPGLTSYEQYF. The CDR3 DNA is TGTGCCAGCAGCCCGGGACTGACCTCCTACGAGCAGTACTTC.